This passage covers 22 T cell receptor beta chains from one sample sequenced in a study of Ad26.COV2.S vaccination and SARS-CoV-2 variants. This table comes from immunoSEQ multiplex PCR, and its TCRdb copy is limited to in-frame clones, with some not included. The sample consists of 300,000 to 400,000 clones, roughly 80% of them appearing once. Documented treatment: around 19 received Ad26.COV2.S at low or high dose, single or two shots; five or six received placebo; per-sample allocation not given. Sampling happened 63 days after the first vaccine or placebo injection. This specimen was peripheral blood, taken in a trial of Ad26.COV2.S vaccine versus placebo. These receptor sequences come from a person between 18 and 59 years old who received the Ad26.COV2.S COVID-19 vaccine or a placebo.

The rearrangement uses TRBV5-6 and TRBJ1-6; the match to TRBD1 covers 7 bases. Germline trimming cut 4 bases from V and 7 bases from J; bases unmatched to any gene: 14. This CDR3 comprises 17 residues. The germline V gene encodes CDR1 SGHDT and CDR2 YYEEEE. The CDR3 region has the DNA TGTGCCAGCAGCCCCTGGGACAGCTTTTCGGGGAATTCACCCCTCCACTTT. This sequence encodes CASSPWDSFSGNSPLHF.

This chain links TRBV7-9 with TRBJ2-2, with 7 bases matching TRBD2. The trim removed 11 bases at V and 3 bases at J, leaving 9 bases unmatched. The CDR3 covers 14 residues. Germline V gene data show CDR1 as SEHNR and CDR2 as FQNEAQ (reference sequence). CDR3 bases: TGTGCCGTGGGAGGGGTTTCCGACACCGGGGAGCTGTTTTTT. The encoded protein is CAVGGVSDTGELFF. The full variable domain, rest sourced from reference TRBV7-9 and TRBJ2-2, is DTGVSQNPRHKITKRGQNVTFRCDPISEHNRLYWYRQTLGQGPEFLTYFQNEAQLEKSRLLSDRFSAERPKGSFSTLEIQRTEQGDSAMYLCAVGGVSDTGELFFGEGSRLTVL.

The gene calls are TRBV5-1 and TRBJ1-1; D is ambiguous. The germline V and J ends were trimmed by 3 bases and 3 bases, with 9 bases remaining between them. From germline, CDR1 is SGHRS and CDR2 YFSETQ. The CDR3 is 13 residues long. CDR3 region: CASSYNADTEAFF. CDR3 DNA: TGCGCCAGCAGCTATAACGCGGACACTGAAGCTTTCTTT.

V gene TRBV11-3 combines with J gene TRBJ2-3; D may be TRBD1 (5 bases). Trimming shortened V by 0 bases and J by 5 bases, and 12 bases separated the two germline ends. Germline V gene sequence: CDR1 SGHNT, CDR2 YENEEA. This CDR3 has 15 amino acids. CDR3 sequence: CASSLEGAGVDTQYF. Here the CDR3 DNA reads TGTGCCAGCAGCTTAGAAGGGGCTGGGGTAGATACGCAGTATTTT.

V and J are TRBV28 and TRBJ1-3; D gene uncertain. V shed 3 bases and J shed 3 bases, with 3 bases lying between them. The CDR3 contains 12 residues. From germline, CDR1 is MDHEN and CDR2 SYDVKM. The CDR3 protein is CASSFYGNTIYF. DNA for the CDR3: TGTGCCAGCAGTTTTTATGGAAACACCATATATTTT.

The V gene is TRBV5-4, the J gene TRBJ2-2; D may be TRBD1 (6 bases). CDR3 size: 16 residues. V lost 4 bases, J lost 7 bases, and 20 bases lay in between. Looked up from germline, CDR1 is SGHNT and CDR2 is YYREEE (reference sequence). The CDR3 sequence: CASSLGNRDRGGELFF. Here the CDR3 DNA reads TGTGCCAGCAGCCTGGGGAACAGGGATAGAGGCGGGGAGCTGTTTTTT. The full variable domain, its missing parts supplied by reference TRBV5-4 and TRBJ2-2, is ETGVTQSPTHLIKTRGQQVTLRCSSQSGHNTVSWYQQALGQGPQFIFQYYREEENGRGNFPPRFSGLQFPNYSSELNVNALELDDSALYLCASSLGNRDRGGELFFGEGSRLTVL.

This clone was counted a single time. V usage is TRBV3-1 (or the pseudogene TRBV3-2) and J usage is TRBJ2-2, with D maybe TRBD1 (6 bases). The germline V gene has CDR1 LGHDT and CDR2 YNNKEL (reference sequence). The CDR3 extends over 15 amino acids. V dropped 1 base and J dropped 7 bases, with 13 bases sitting between them. CDR3 residues: CASSQVGAGYGELFF. The CDR3 nucleotides are TGTGCCAGCAGCCAAGTGGGGGCAGGGTACGGGGAGCTGTTTTTT.

The V call is TRBV6-4, the J call TRBJ2-3; 9 bases align to TRBD2. V shed 1 base, J shed 4 bases, and the junction held 6 bases outside the gene matches. The V gene's germline CDR1 is MRHNA and CDR2 SNTAGT. The CDR3 extends over 16 amino acids. CDR3 coding DNA: TGTGCCAGCAGTGACTTGGGGCGGGGGGGCCCAGATACGCAGTATTTT. Its translation: CASSDLGRGGPDTQYF.

The V gene is TRBV5-1, the J gene TRBJ2-1, with 9 bases identical to TRBD1. The ends lost 4 bases at V and 0 bases at J; junction bases unmatched: 2. This CDR3 contains 15 residues. From germline, CDR1 is SGHRS and CDR2 YFSETQ. CDR3 loop: CASSRDRVSYNEQFF. DNA of the CDR3: TGCGCCAGCAGCCGGGACAGGGTCTCCTACAATGAGCAGTTCTTC.

The chain recombines TRBV5-1 with TRBJ1-2, with 7 bases that match TRBD1. Germline V gene data show CDR1 as SGHRS and CDR2 as YFSETQ. This CDR3 contains 16 residues. V shed 0 bases, J shed 5 bases, and the junction held 10 bases outside the gene matches. CDR3 nucleotide sequence: TGCGCCAGCAGCTTGGCTCAAGGGGGCGTTTGGTATGGCTACACCTTC. It translates to CASSLAQGGVWYGYTF. Using reference TRBV5-1 and TRBJ1-2 for the parts outside the CDR3, the full variable domain is KAGVTQTPRYLIKTRGQQVTLSCSPISGHRSVSWYQQTPGQGLQFLFEYFSETQRNKGNFPGRFSGRQFSNSRSEMNVSTLELGDSALYLCASSLAQGGVWYGYTFGSGTRLTVV.

V and J are TRBV7-2 and TRBJ1-2, with D perhaps matching TRBD1 (5 bases). V gave up 2 bases and J gave up 7 bases, with 17 bases separating them. Germline CDR1 and CDR2: SGHTA and FQGNSA. This CDR3 contains 15 residues. CDR3 region: CASSLSRGREGGYTF. The CDR3 DNA is TGTGCCAGCAGCTTAAGCCGGGGGAGGGAAGGTGGCTACACCTTC. Full variable domain (remainder filled in from reference TRBV7-2 and TRBJ1-2): GAGVSQSPSNKVTEKGKDVELRCDPISGHTALYWYRQSLGQGLEFLIYFQGNSAPDKSGLPSDRFSAERTGGSVSTLTIQRTQQEDSAVYLCASSLSRGREGGYTFGSGTRLTVV.

The rearrangement uses TRBV11-3 and TRBJ2-2; TRBD2 agrees at 7 bases. The germline CDR1 and CDR2 sequences are SGHNT and YENEEA. V lost 1 base, J lost 5 bases, and 7 bases stayed unmatched. This CDR3 has 16 amino acids. The CDR3 DNA reads as TGTGCCAGCAGCTTAGCGAGCGGGGCGGGGACCGGGGAGCTGTTTTTT. Translated, it gives CASSLASGAGTGELFF.

V and J are TRBV7-8 and TRBJ1-1, with D possibly being TRBD1 (5 bases). Per the germline V gene, CDR1 is SGHVS and CDR2 is FQNEAQ. Trimming left V 1 base short and J 0 bases short, with 18 bases between. This CDR3 region has 18 residues. The CDR3, as DNA: TGTGCCAGCAGCTTAGAGGCGTGGGGCAGTTTTATGAACACTGAAGCTTTCTTT. This encodes CASSLEAWGSFMNTEAFF. Full variable domain (rest looked up from reference TRBV7-8 and TRBJ1-1): GAGVSQSPRYKVAKRGQDVALRCDPISGHVSLFWYQQALGQGPEFLTYFQNEAQLDKSGLPSDRFFAERPEGSVSTLKIQRTQQEDSAVYLCASSLEAWGSFMNTEAFFGQGTRLTVV.

The chain combines TRBV12-3 or TRBV12-4 with TRBJ1-6; 10 bases match TRBD1. The CDR3 has 13 amino acids. The V gene end was trimmed by 0 bases and the J gene end by 18 bases; junction bases not matched to a gene: 5. The CDR3 loop is CASSLADRGPSHF. The CDR3, as DNA: TGTGCCAGCAGTTTAGCCGACAGGGGGCCCTCCCACTTT.

The chain carries TRBV11-2 and TRBJ2-3; 8 positions match TRBD2. Germline CDR1 and CDR2: SGHAT and FQNNGV. The CDR3 spans 17 residues. The J segment lost 4 bases and the V segment lost 3 bases, leaving 12 bases of the junction unmatched. CDR3 sequence (DNA): TGTGCCAGCAGCTTTGGCGAGGAGCGGGGGAGGGCAGATACGCAGTATTTT. Protein sequence: CASSFGEERGRADTQYF.

The sample holds a few counts of this clone. This chain's CDR3 is CASSVGLAGASNGGELFF. In nucleotides, the CDR3 is TGTGCCAGCAGCGTGGGACTAGCGGGGGCTTCGAACGGCGGGGAGCTGTTTTTT. The V call is TRBV9, the J call TRBJ2-2, with TRBD2 matching over 14 bases. V was pared by 2 bases and J by 7 bases, with 10 bases of the junction left unmatched. In germline, CDR1 is SGDLS, CDR2 YYNGEE. CDR3 length: 18 amino acids.

The rearrangement uses TRBV11-2 and TRBJ1-5, with no clear D. CDR1 and CDR2 from the germline V gene are SGHAT and FQNNGV. CDR3 length: 15 amino acids. Trimming took 0 bases from V and 4 from J, leaving 10 bases between them. CDR3 in DNA: TGTGCCAGCAGCTTAGATCGGGGAGTGAATCAGCCCCAGCATTTT. Residues: CASSLDRGVNQPQHF.

This clone was detected only a few times. This sequence joins TRBV5-6 and TRBJ1-2; the D gene is possibly TRBD1 (5 bases). Germline CDR1 SGHDT, CDR2 YYEEEE. The CDR3 runs 13 residues. V was trimmed by 0 bases and J by 7 bases, leaving 10 bases between them. DNA for the CDR3: TGTGCCAGCAGCTTGGGACAGCCCCTTGGCTACACCTTC. Translating gives CASSLGQPLGYTF.

This chain joins TRBV7-9 and TRBJ1-2, with 9 bases matching TRBD1. CDR3 size: 15 residues. The germline CDR1 and CDR2 sequences are SEHNR and FQNEAQ (reference sequence). Trimming at V came to 1 base and at J to 2 bases, leaving 2 bases not matched to a gene. For the CDR3, the DNA is TGTGCCAGCAGCTTAGACGGACAGGGGAACTATGGCTACACCTTC. The encoded protein is CASSLDGQGNYGYTF.

Here the CDR3 DNA reads TGCGCCAGCAGCTTTCGACAGGGCGCACAAGAGACCCAGTACTTC. Protein: CASSFRQGAQETQYF. The chain joins TRBV5-1 to TRBJ2-5, with TRBD1 identical over 7 bases. Germline CDR1 and CDR2: SGHRS and YFSETQ. V shed 2 bases, J shed 2 bases, and the junction held 6 bases outside the gene matches. The CDR3 sequence is 15 residues long. The full variable domain, rest sourced from reference TRBV5-1 and TRBJ2-5, is KAGVTQTPRYLIKTRGQQVTLSCSPISGHRSVSWYQQTPGQGLQFLFEYFSETQRNKGNFPGRFSGRQFSNSRSEMNVSTLELGDSALYLCASSFRQGAQETQYFGPGTRLLVL.

This CDR3 is CATTRGFPLNIQYF. Here the CDR3 DNA reads TGTGCCACGACCAGGGGTTTCCCCTTAAACATTCAGTACTTC. The rearrangement uses TRBV2 and TRBJ2-4; TRBD1 is a possible D gene (6 bases). V was shortened by 10 bases and J by 6 bases, with 19 bases between the two germline ends. Germline values: CDR1 SNHLY, CDR2 FYNNEI. The CDR3 is 14 amino acids.

The chain has TRBV7-2 and TRBJ2-5; 7 bases are shared with TRBD1. The V gene end was trimmed by 5 bases and the J gene end by 5 bases; junction bases not matched to a gene: 8. Germline CDR1 and CDR2: SGHTA and FQGNSA. The CDR3 extends over 14 amino acids. The CDR3 here is CASSVYRGQETQYF. CDR3 in DNA: TGTGCCAGCAGCGTCTACAGGGGTCAGGAGACCCAGTACTTC.